The clone carrying this T cell receptor (beta chain) was detected ten times or more. The CDR3 covers 13 residues. From germline, CDR1 is MNHEY and CDR2 SVGAGI. V dropped 10 bases and J dropped 6 bases, with 19 bases sitting between them. These data come from a study of Graves' ophthalmopathy and Graves' hyperthyroidism. For repertoire sequencing, the TCR beta CDR3 regions were amplified from RNA transcripts. The first-round RT-PCR employed HTBI primers together with the Qiagen OneStep RT-PCR kit. A multiplex PCR was then performed as the second round. TCRdb called the multiplex PCR reads again in MiXCR, with one record for every CDR3 protein. The profile shows hundreds of thousands of distinct CDR3 sequences, approximately 15% of them singletons.

The chain links TRBV6-5 to TRBJ2-7, with a tentative D call TRBD2 (7 bases). The source of this sequence is a woman in her twenties or thirties with Graves' ophthalmopathy. Sample: blood. The CDR3 sequence: CAIYPGGPLEQYF. Written as DNA, the CDR3 is TGTGCCATATACCCGGGGGGCCCTCTCGAGCAGTACTTC.